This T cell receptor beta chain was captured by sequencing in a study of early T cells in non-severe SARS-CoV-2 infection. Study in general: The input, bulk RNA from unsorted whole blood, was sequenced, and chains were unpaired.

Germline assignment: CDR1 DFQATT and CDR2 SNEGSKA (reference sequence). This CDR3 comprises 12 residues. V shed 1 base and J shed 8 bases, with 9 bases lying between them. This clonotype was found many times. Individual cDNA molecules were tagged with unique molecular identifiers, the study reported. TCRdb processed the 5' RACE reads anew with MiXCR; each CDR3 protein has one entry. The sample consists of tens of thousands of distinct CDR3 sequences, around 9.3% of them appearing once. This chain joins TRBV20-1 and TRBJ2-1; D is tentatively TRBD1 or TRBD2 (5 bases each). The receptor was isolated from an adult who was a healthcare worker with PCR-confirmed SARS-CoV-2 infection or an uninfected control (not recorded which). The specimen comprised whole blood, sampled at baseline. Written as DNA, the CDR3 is TGCAGTGCTAGAGTTAGGGACCATGAGCAGTTCTTC. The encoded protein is CSARVRDHEQFF.